This T cell receptor beta chain was found in a study of patients and donors after allogeneic stem cell transplantation (dated by TCRdb to 2020 to 2021). The library was produced with RT-PCR. TCRdb names NextSeq 550 as the instrument used. TCRdb reanalyzed the raw reads on its own, using fastp at Q25 for trimming and MiXCR for clone calling, and kept in-frame beta chains. For every CDR3 protein sequence, its rows merge into one entry that carries the most common genes and DNA. This sample has roughly 940,000 distinct CDR3 sequences in its table, and about 20% of those were observed once. In total, the top ten clones hold 5% to 6.5% of the sample. Looking up the germline V gene (reference sequence) yields CDR1 DFQATT and CDR2 SNEGSKA. From the cysteine up to the phenylalanine, the CDR3 has a length of 17 residues. Of the read, only the CDR3 DNA is kept; its 51 bases are in frame from base 1. Trimmed from V: 5 bases; trimmed from J: 3 bases; junction bases lacking a gene match: 10.

In regard to this clonotype: The target of this receptor is not known. Base qualities are not provided; no much larger clone lies one nucleotide away.

The chain is assembled from TRBV20-1 and TRBJ2-1, with 13 central nucleotides matching TRBD2. The clonotype comes from a human donor who was either an allogeneic HSCT recipient or a stem cell or donor lymphocyte infusion donor (not recorded which). It is not recorded whose cells these are; they may come from a transplant donor. The material sequenced was blood, either unsorted or a sorted T cell fraction (not recorded which). This receptor has the CDR3 CSARILAGGEVYNEQFF. The sequenced DNA: TGCAGTGCTCGCATACTAGCGGGAGGGGAGGTCTACAATGAGCAGTTCTTC.